A single sample gave rise to the 8 T cell receptor beta chains below, sequenced in a study of T-cell reconstitution after alpha-beta-depleted transplantation in children. Unique molecular identifiers were incorporated into the prepared TCRbeta library. TCRdb re-derived calls from the PCR reads in MiXCR, one entry per CDR3 protein. The sample holds approximately 80,000 distinct CDR3 sequences, 11% to 15% seen once. The sample was PBMCs, mostly from graft donor cells, taken 180 days after TCRalphabeta/CD19-depleted stem cell transplant. These receptors all come from a male patient aged 2 to 10 who had a stem cell transplant for acute lymphoblastic leukemia, so the T cells may come from the graft donor.

The table lists this clonotype with a few counts. V is TRBV7-2 and J is TRBJ1-5; TRBD1 aligns across 8 bases. Trimming removed 2 bases from V and 2 bases from J; junction bases left unmatched: 5. The CDR3 totals 16 residues. Germline CDR1 SGHTA, CDR2 FQGNSA. The CDR3 here is CASSLRDRWGNQPQHF. The CDR3, as DNA: TGTGCCAGCAGCTTAAGGGACAGGTGGGGCAATCAGCCCCAGCATTTT. The full variable domain, in which reference TRBV7-2 and TRBJ1-5 provide the parts outside the CDR3, is GAGVSQSPSNKVTEKGKDVELRCDPISGHTALYWYRQSLGQGLEFLIYFQGNSAPDKSGLPSDRFSAERTGGSVSTLTIQRTQQEDSAVYLCASSLRDRWGNQPQHFGDGTRLSIL.

This clonotype was seen more than once but under ten times. This chain links TRBV20-1 with TRBJ2-5; the D is unclear. Trimming took off 6 bases at V and 5 bases at J, with 7 bases between the two ends. CDR3 length: 10 residues. Germline V CDR1 and CDR2: DFQATT, SNEGSKA (reference sequence). The CDR3 here is CSALRETQYF. The CDR3 DNA follows: TGCAGTGCACTGCGGGAGACCCAGTACTTC.

The J gene is TRBJ1-5, the V gene TRBV6-5, with D possibly being TRBD1 (5 bases). In germline, CDR1 is MNHEY, CDR2 SVGAGI. The CDR3 extends over 15 amino acids. Between the trimmed V and J ends, which lost 2 bases and 0 bases, there was a span of 8 bases. The CDR3 region has the DNA TGTGCCAGCAGTTACAGGGGCGTTAGCAATCAGCCCCAGCATTTT. Translation gives CASSYRGVSNQPQHF.

There are a few counts of this clonotype. The rearrangement uses TRBV9 and TRBJ2-1, with 11 nucleotides matching TRBD2. The V and J ends lost 3 bases and 4 bases, in that order; junction bases with no gene match: 3. The CDR3 contains 15 residues. Germline values: CDR1 SGDLS, CDR2 YYNGEE. In DNA form, the CDR3 reads TGTGCCAGCAGCGCTAGCGGGGGGCTATACAATGAGCAGTTCTTC. Protein sequence: CASSASGGLYNEQFF.

This clonotype was detected only a few times. This sequence joins TRBV9 and TRBJ1-3, with TRBD1 matching over 8 bases. With V trimmed by 3 bases and J by 4 bases, 9 bases remained unmatched. The CDR3 covers 16 residues. Germline CDR1 reads SGDLS; CDR2 reads YYNGEE. The CDR3 protein is CASSGGRTGPGNTIYF. DNA of the CDR3: TGTGCCAGCAGCGGGGGCCGGACAGGGCCAGGAAACACCATATATTTT.

V gene TRBV5-1 combines with J gene TRBJ2-2; 7 positions match TRBD1. Germline CDR1 is SGHRS and CDR2 is YFSETQ. J gave up 0 bases and V 8 bases, and 16 bases lay outside the gene matches. The CDR3 is made up of 18 amino acids. This chain's CDR3 is CASKATGWVLANTGELFF. CDR3 DNA: TGCGCCAGTAAAGCGACAGGGTGGGTCCTCGCGAACACCGGGGAGCTGTTTTTT.

The chain employs TRBV19 and TRBJ2-5; 7 bases line up with TRBD2. The germline gives CDR1 LNHDA, CDR2 SQIVND (reference sequence). V dropped 5 bases and J dropped 2; count of bases not matched to a gene: 8. There are 15 residues in the CDR3. The CDR3 region is CASSASLADQETQYF. The CDR3 coding sequence is TGTGCCAGTAGTGCCTCGCTAGCGGATCAAGAGACCCAGTACTTC. The full variable domain, its missing parts supplied by reference TRBV19 and TRBJ2-5, is DGGITQSPKYLFRKEGQNVTLSCEQNLNHDAMYWYRQDPGQGLRLIYYSQIVNDFQKGDIAEGYSVSREKKESFPLTVTSAQKNPTAFYLCASSASLADQETQYFGPGTRLLVL.

This clonotype turned up a few times. The chain couples TRBV5-1 to TRBJ2-1; 7 nucleotides agree with TRBD1. CDR3 length: 16 amino acids. J was trimmed by 6 bases and V by 7 bases; bases with no gene match: 16. CDR1 and CDR2 from the germline V gene are SGHRS and YFSETQ. The CDR3 is CASRVPGQILGNEQFF. Here the CDR3 DNA reads TGCGCCAGCCGAGTTCCGGGACAGATCTTAGGCAATGAGCAGTTCTTC.